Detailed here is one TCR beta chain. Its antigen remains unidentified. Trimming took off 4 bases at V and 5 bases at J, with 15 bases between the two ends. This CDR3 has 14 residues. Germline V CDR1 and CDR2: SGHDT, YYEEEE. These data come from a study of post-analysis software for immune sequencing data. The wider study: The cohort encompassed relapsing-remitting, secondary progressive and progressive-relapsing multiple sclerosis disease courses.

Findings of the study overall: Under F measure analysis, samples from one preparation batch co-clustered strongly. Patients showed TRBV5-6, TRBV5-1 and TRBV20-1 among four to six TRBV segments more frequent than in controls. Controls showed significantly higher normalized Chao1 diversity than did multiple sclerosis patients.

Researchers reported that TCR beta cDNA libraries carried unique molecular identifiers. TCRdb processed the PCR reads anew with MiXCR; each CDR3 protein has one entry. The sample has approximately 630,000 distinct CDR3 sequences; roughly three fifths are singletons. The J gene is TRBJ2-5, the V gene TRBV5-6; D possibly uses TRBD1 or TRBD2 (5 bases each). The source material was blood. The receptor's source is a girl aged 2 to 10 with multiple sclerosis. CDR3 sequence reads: CASSRDPNWETQYF. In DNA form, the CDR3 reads TGTGCCAGCAGCAGGGACCCCAACTGGGAGACCCAGTACTTC.